The clone carrying this T cell receptor (beta chain) appeared a single time. This CDR3 comprises 15 residues. Trimming shortened V by 5 bases and J by 0 bases, and 10 bases separated the two germline ends. CDR1 is SGHTA and CDR2 is FQGNSA in the germline V gene. This sample is part of a study of Ad26.COV2.S vaccination and SARS-CoV-2 variants. The overall study: Dosing was one shot or two shots 56 days apart.

Indicated treatment: over 15 received Ad26.COV2.S at low or high dose, single or two shots; 5 received placebo; per-sample allocation not given. All samples were drawn on day 63, counting from the first vaccine or placebo injection. Data came from immunoSEQ multiplex PCR; TCRdb stores just in-frame clones and leaves some out. The profile covers about 420,000 clones, with more than 75% appearing a single time and 3.6% taken by the ten largest. The clonotype originates from a person between 18 and 65 years old who received the Ad26.COV2.S COVID-19 vaccine or a placebo. The chain uses TRBV7-2 and TRBJ1-4, with D hard to call. The specimen was peripheral blood, collected in a trial of Ad26.COV2.S vaccine versus placebo. CDR3 nucleotide sequence: TGTGCCAGCAGCAATTCCAGAGCAACTAATGAAAAACTGTTTTTT. It is translated as CASSNSRATNEKLFF.